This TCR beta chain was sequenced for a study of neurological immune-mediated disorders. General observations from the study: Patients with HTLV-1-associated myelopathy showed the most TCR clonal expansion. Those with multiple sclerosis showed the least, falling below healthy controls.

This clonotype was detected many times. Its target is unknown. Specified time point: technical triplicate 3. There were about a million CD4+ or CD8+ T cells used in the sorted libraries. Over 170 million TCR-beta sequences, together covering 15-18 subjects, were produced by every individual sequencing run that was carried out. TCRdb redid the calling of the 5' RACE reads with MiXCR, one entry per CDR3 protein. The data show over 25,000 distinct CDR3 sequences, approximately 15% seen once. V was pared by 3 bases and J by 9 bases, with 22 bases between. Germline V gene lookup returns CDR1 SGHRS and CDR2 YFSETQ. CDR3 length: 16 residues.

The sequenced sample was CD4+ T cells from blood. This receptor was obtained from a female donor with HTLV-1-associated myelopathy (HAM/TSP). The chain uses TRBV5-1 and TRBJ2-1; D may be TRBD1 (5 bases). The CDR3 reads CASSSTTPTGYSEQFF. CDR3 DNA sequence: TGCGCCAGCAGCTCCACGACCCCCACAGGATATAGTGAGCAGTTCTTC. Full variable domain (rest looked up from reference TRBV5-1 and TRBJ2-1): KAGVTQTPRYLIKTRGQQVTLSCSPISGHRSVSWYQQTPGQGLQFLFEYFSETQRNKGNFPGRFSGRQFSNSRSEMNVSTLELGDSALYLCASSSTTPTGYSEQFFGPGTRLTVL.